This TCR beta chain was identified in a study of T-cell memory formation after mild COVID-19. Trimming removed 8 bases from V and 3 bases from J, with 15 bases in between. The CDR3 runs 14 residues. From 5'RACE with constant-segment primers came TCR alpha and TCR beta cDNA libraries that carried sample barcodes and UMIs. TCRdb re-analysed the 5' RACE reads in MiXCR, keeping a single row per CDR3 protein. The sample lists approximately 570,000 distinct CDR3 sequences, roughly 18% occurring once. This clonotype has more than one count but fewer than ten. Its antigen is not known. Notes on the study in general: Confirmation of SARS-CoV-2 specificity was lacking for second-wave clones peaking day 37.

The J gene is TRBJ2-3, the V gene TRBV12-3 or TRBV12-4; D not resolved. Sequencing was performed on PBMCs or a T cell subset sorted from them (not recorded which). The TCR sequence derives from an adult woman who had mild COVID-19 (a few samples of this study predate the infection). Cell type and time point are not known. CDR3 region: CASLHGLLTDTQYF. The DNA for the CDR3 is TGTGCCAGCCTTCATGGGCTGTTAACAGATACGCAGTATTTT.